Included here is one TCR beta chain sequence, with context. Its antigen is not yet known. No quality values exist for individual bases; no much larger clone is one base distant. TCR-beta CDR3 regions were amplified from genomic DNA with the immunoSEQ v4 bias-controlled multiplex PCR assay, run blinded to group allocation. To estimate the quantities of nucleated cells and T cells in each sample, reference gene primers were included together with the TCR-beta primers. Sequencing of the libraries was performed on an Illumina MiSeq with a 100-cycle paired-end protocol. Per the original workflow: Diversity and richness were calculated in immunoSEQ Analyzer software, with richness determined by iChao1 and clonality derived from Pielou evenness and Shannon diversity (0-1, with higher values meaning less diverse). CDR3 amino acid sequences together with V/J genes were queried against VDJdb for CMV, EBV and influenza A specificities, with confidence 3 and substitution 2 applied. TCR-beta amino acid clonotype overlap between villitis of unknown etiology, infectious villitis and control repertoires was assessed with the Morisita-Horn index. The clones in this table, taken by TCRdb from immuneACCESS, are in-frame only. Not every clone is retained; where verified, under half of the shortfall comes from an unresolved V gene, and the cause of the rest is unknown. The D gene and trimming were derived from the DNA, and the V and J assignments and clone size from that table. The sample has about 700 clones on record, roughly 98% of them singletons. The ten top clones hold less than 4% of the sample.

This sample was taken from a study of T cells in placental villitis. Describing the broader study: Although two of the control placentae came from preterm deliveries, examination of those two placentae showed no significant pathology. The study tested an allograft-versus-infection hypothesis by comparing placental TCR-beta repertoires in villitis of unknown etiology, unaffected controls matched for gestational age, and infectious villitis.

What the research found in general, with its limitations: Clonality was higher in villitis of unknown etiology placentae than in controls (median about 0.059 versus 0.0061, p=0.0025), a result indicating clonal expansion. Sequencing bulk tissue could not tell helper, regulatory or cytotoxic T cells apart, could not separate maternal from fetal T cells, and left out gamma-delta receptors. CMV-specific clone frequencies were lower in villitis of unknown etiology than in infectious CMV cases (roughly 0.00093 vs 0.011), and villitis of unknown etiology did not differ from controls on this measure. Small amounts of decidua were contained in the paraffin blocks, so some of the captured T cells, especially in controls, may have been decidual rather than villous infiltrates.

About 10 control placentae without villitis were matched to the villitis of unknown etiology cases on the basis of gestational age at delivery. Placentae were collected after delivery and examined grossly and histologically before archival tissue was selected. Five 10-micron scrolls were cut from each FFPE block, and DNA was isolated using the AllPrep DNA/RNA FFPE Tissue kit. DNA concentration and purity were checked by NanoDrop, and RNA quality was assessed on a Bioanalyzer. The CDR3 numbers 16 residues from cysteine through phenylalanine. Left in the record is the CDR3 DNA by itself, 48 bases read in frame from the first base. V is pared back by 0 bases and J by 0 bases, with 11 bases lying between the germline termini. CDR1 is given as MNHEY and CDR2 as SVGAGI, both from the germline V gene.

This chain is built from TRBV6-5 and TRBJ2-5; possibly the D gene is TRBD2, per 6 matching bases. Material for sequencing was placental tissue containing maternal and fetal cells. The sequence was obtained from a human donor in good health; the placental T cells may come from both mother and fetus. The CDR3 protein: CASSYSLADYQETQYF. The DNA is as follows: TGTGCCAGCAGTTACTCTTTAGCGGACTACCAAGAGACCCAGTACTTC.